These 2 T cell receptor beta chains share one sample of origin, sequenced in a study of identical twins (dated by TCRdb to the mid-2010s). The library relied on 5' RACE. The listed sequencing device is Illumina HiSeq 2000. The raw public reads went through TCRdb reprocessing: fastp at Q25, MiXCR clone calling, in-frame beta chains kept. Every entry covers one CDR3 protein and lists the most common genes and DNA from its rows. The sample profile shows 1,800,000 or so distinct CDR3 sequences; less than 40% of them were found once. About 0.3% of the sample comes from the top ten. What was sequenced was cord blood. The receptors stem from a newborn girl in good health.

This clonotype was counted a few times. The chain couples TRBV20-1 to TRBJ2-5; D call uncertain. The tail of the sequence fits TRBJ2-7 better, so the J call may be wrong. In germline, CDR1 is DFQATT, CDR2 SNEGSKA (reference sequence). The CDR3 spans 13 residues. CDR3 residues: CSAREPVGYEQYF. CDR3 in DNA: TGCAGTGCTAGGGAGCCTGTAGGATACGAGCAGTACTTC.

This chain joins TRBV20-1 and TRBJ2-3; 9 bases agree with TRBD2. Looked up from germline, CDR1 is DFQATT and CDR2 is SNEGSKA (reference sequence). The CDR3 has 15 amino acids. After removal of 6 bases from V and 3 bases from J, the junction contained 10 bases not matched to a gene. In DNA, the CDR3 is TGCAGTGCCCCCGGCGGGAGGGCCATGACAGATACGCAGTATTTT. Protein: CSAPGGRAMTDTQYF.